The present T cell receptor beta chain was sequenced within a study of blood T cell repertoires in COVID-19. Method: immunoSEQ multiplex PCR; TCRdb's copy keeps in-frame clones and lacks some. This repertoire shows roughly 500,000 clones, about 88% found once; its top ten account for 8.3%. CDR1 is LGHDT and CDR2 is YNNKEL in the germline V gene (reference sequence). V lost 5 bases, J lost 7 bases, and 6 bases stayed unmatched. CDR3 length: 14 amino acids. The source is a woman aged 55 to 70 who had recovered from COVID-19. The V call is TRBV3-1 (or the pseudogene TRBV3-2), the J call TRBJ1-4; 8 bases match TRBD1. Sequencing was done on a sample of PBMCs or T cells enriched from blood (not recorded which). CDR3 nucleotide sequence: TGTGCCAGCAGCTTTGGACAGGGCGGTGAAAAACTGTTTTTT. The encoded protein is CASSFGQGGEKLFF.